The text below deals with one T cell receptor beta chain. The target of this receptor is not known. Base qualities were left out, and no much larger clone turns up one base away. To estimate absolute template abundance from read counts, synthetic TCR analog templates were spiked into each PCR. TCRbeta CDR3 regions were amplified from genomic DNA with bias-controlled V and J gene primers using the immunoSEQ assay. Sequencing of rearranged TCRbeta segments was done at approximately 20X coverage. On the study's bioinformatics: Sequencing errors were corrected by clustering, and CDR3s were annotated against IMGT so that V, D and J genes could be assigned. Downstream analyses used only productive TCRbeta rearrangements, leaving out any out-of-frame or stop-codon sequences. To compute clonality, Shannon entropy was normalized by the log of the number of unique productive sequences and then subtracted from one. Fisher's exact test with Benjamini-Hochberg correction, at a threshold of adjusted p below 0.01, was used to find clones that differed between time points or between blood and tumor. As stored in TCRdb, this immuneACCESS dataset retains in-frame rearrangements with V and J assigned. A fraction of the clones does not appear; measured against another copy, unresolved V genes explain less than half of the discrepancy, and the remainder lacks a known reason. The V and J calls and clone size are taken from that table; D and trimming were inferred from the DNA. The sample has about 80,000 clones on record, about 90% of them singletons. In total, the top ten clones hold roughly 5.7% of the sample.

V is pared back by 4 bases and J by 4 bases, with 13 bases lying between the germline termini. Based on the germline V gene (reference sequence), the CDR1 and CDR2 sequences are SGHNT and YYREEE. The CDR3 sequence holds 14 residues, the cysteine and phenylalanine included. Just the 42-base CDR3 DNA is kept, in frame starting at base 1. A cohort of 30 or so patients with locally advanced or metastatic urothelial carcinoma, treated at Memorial Sloan Kettering on a trial protocol, was included. Peripheral blood mononuclear cells were collected pretreatment and during treatment, with between 1 and 8 total time points obtained per patient. The Qiagen DNeasy Blood extraction kit was used to purify genomic DNA from total PBMCs and from tumor samples. PBMCs were collected pretreatment and during treatment and were isolated and stored as previously described. The data belong to a study of PD-L1 blockade in urothelial cancer (TCRdb year 2017). Turning to the overall study: Therapy was started in the mid-2010s for all patients, and atezolizumab 1,200 mg was administered intravenously every 3 weeks. About nine tenths of the roughly 29 patients were males with bladder-origin urothelial cancer, and 18 of 29 reported a prior smoking history. An ECOG performance status of 0 or 1 was recorded for the patients, and 0 to 3 prior chemotherapy regimens had been received by the patients. Blood samples were analyzed 3 weeks after the start of treatment (second dose) and 6 weeks after the start of treatment. Blood samples yielded a median of about 150,000 T cells and approximately 83,000 unique TCRs, with median clonality approximately 0.08. The study, an exploratory multi-omic analysis, examined somatic, immune and clinical correlates of response to PD-L1 blockade with atezolizumab in urothelial cancer. Pretreatment tumor samples and matched peripheral blood, collected serially before and after atezolizumab treatment, underwent TCR sequencing. Durable clinical benefit was defined as a progression-free survival longer than 6 months, and TCR features were additionally tested against progression-free survival and overall survival. Whole exome sequencing and RNA sequencing of pretreatment tumors were performed alongside TCR sequencing in the same patients. Durable clinical benefit was achieved by nine patients and was not achieved by 20 patients. Around 29 patients had pretreatment blood TCR-seq, some 24 had at least one posttreatment blood collection, and some 24 had tumor TCR-seq. Here is what the overall study found, with its caveats: At 3 weeks after the start of treatment, tumor-associated TCR clones in peripheral blood had expanded more in patients with durable benefit (n ≈ 24, p = 0.022). Because the sample size was small (n of about 29) and many exploratory analyses were performed, the results are intended to be hypothesis-generating. A pretreatment peripheral blood TCR clonality below the median was linked to improved progression-free and overall survival.

The material was PBMCs, obtained around atezolizumab (anti-PD-L1) treatment. The chain employs TRBV5-4 and TRBJ2-3; TRBD1 is a weak D gene call, 6 bases matching. This sequence was found in a woman aged 70 to 79 with urothelial cancer. The CDR3 region: CASSRGQFADTQYF. The DNA reads as follows: TGTGCCAGCAGCCGAGGACAGTTTGCAGATACGCAGTATTTT.